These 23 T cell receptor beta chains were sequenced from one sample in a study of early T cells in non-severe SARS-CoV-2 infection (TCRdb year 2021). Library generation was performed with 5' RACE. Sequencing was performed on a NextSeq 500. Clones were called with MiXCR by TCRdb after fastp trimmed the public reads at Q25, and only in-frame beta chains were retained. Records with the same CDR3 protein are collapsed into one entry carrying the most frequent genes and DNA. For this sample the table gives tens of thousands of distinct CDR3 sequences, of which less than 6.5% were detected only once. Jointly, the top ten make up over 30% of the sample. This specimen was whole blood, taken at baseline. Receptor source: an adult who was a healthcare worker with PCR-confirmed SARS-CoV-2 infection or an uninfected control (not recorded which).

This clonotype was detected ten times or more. CDR3 DNA sequence: TGTGCCAGCAGCTTACCATTTAGCGGGAGTGCAGATACGCAGTATTTT. Amino acid sequence: CASSLPFSGSADTQYF. The V and J genes are TRBV7-3 and TRBJ2-3, with 9 bases fitting TRBD2. The J segment lost 4 bases and the V segment lost 2 bases, leaving 7 bases of the junction unmatched. Germline V gives CDR1 SGHTA, CDR2 FQGTGA. The CDR3 covers 16 residues.

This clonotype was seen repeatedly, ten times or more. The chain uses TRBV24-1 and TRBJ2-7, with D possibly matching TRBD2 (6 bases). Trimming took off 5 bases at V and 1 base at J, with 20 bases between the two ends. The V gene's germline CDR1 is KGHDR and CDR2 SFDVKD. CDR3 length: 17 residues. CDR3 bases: TGTGCCACCAGTGCCGGAGCGGGCACGCAGTTTTCCTACGAGCAGTACTTC. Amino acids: CATSAGAGTQFSYEQYF.

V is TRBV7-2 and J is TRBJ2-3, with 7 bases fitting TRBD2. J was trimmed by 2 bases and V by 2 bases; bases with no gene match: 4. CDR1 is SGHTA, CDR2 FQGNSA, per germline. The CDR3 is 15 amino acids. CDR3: CASSLYGTNTDTQYF. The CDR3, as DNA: TGTGCCAGCAGCTTATATGGGACTAACACAGATACGCAGTATTTT.

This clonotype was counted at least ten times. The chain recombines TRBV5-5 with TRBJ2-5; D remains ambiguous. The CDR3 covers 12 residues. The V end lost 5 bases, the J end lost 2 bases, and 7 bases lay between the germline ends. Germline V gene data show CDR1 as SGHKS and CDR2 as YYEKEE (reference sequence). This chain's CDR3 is CASRVPQETQYF. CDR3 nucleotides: TGTGCCAGCAGGGTCCCACAAGAGACCCAGTACTTC.

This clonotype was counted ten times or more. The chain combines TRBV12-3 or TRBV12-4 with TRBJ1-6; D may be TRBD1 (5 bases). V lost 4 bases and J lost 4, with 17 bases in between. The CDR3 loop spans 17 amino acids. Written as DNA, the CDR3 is TGTGCCAGCAGTTATTGGGGGTCCGGTGGATATAATTCACCCCTCCACTTT. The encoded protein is CASSYWGSGGYNSPLHF.

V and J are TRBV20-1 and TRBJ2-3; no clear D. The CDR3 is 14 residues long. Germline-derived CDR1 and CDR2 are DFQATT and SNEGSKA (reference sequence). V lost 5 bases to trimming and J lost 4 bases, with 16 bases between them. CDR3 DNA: TGCAGTGCTCCATCCCCAGTTCCGCCAGATACGCAGTATTTT. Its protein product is CSAPSPVPPDTQYF.

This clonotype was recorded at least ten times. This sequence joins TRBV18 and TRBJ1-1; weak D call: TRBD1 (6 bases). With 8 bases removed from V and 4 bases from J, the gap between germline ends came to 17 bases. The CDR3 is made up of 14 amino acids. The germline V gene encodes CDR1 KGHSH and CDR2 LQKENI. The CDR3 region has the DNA TGTGCCAGCCAGGACAGCCACGGAACCACTGAAGCTTTCTTT. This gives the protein CASQDSHGTTEAFF. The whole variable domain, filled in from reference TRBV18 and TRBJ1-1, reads NAGVMQNPRHLVRRRGQEARLRCSPMKGHSHVYWYRQLPEEGLKFMVYLQKENIIDESGMPKERFSAEFPKEGPSILRIQQVVRGDSAAYFCASQDSHGTTEAFFGQGTRLTVV.

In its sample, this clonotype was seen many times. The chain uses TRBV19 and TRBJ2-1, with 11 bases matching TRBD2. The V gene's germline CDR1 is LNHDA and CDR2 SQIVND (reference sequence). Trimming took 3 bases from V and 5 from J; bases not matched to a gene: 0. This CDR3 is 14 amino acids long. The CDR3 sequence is CASSMTSGNNEQFF. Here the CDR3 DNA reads TGTGCCAGTAGTATGACTAGCGGGAACAATGAGCAGTTCTTC.

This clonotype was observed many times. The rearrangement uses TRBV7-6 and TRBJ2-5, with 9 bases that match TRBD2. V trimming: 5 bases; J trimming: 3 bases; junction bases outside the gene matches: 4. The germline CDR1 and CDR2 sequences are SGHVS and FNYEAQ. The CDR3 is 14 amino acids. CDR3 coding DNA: TGTGCCAGCAGCCCGGGACTAGCTAAAGAGACCCAGTACTTC. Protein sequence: CASSPGLAKETQYF.

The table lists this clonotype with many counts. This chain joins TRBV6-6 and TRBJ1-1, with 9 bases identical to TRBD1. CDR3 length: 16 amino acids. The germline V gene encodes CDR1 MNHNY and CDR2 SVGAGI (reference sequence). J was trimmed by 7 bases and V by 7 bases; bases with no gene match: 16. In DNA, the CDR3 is TGTGCCAGCACACCGGGACAGGGTTCTCGAAGGGGTGAAGCTTTCTTT. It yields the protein CASTPGQGSRRGEAFF.

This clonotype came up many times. CDR3 bases: TGCAGTGCTCGGGGGGGTGGTAGCAATCAGCCCCAGCATTTT. The encoded protein is CSARGGGSNQPQHF. The V and J genes are TRBV20-1 and TRBJ1-5, with a weak D call TRBD1 (5 bases). The CDR3 runs to 14 residues. V gave up 5 bases and J gave up 0 bases, with 11 bases separating them. Looked up from germline, CDR1 is DFQATT and CDR2 is SNEGSKA (reference sequence).

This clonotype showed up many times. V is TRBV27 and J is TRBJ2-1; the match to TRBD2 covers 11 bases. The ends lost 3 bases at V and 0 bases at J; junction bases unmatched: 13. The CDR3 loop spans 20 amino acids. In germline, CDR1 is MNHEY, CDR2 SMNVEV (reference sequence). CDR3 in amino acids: CASSFVFGTSGPTSYNEQFF. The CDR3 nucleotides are TGTGCCAGCAGTTTCGTATTCGGGACTAGCGGCCCTACCTCCTACAATGAGCAGTTCTTC.

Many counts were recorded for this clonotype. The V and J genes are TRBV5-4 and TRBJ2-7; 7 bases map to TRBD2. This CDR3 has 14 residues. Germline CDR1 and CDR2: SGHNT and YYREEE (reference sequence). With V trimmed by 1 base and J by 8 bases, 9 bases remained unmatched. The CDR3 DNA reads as TGTGCCAGCAGCTTGAGAAGGGGAGGGGACCAGCAGTACTTC. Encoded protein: CASSLRRGGDQQYF.

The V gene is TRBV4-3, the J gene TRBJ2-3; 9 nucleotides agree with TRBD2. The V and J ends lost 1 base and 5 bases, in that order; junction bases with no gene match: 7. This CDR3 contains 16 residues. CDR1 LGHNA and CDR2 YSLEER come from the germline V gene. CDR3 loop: CASSQAGGLARDTQYF. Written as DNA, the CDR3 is TGCGCCAGCAGCCAAGCGGGGGGACTAGCTAGAGATACGCAGTATTTT.

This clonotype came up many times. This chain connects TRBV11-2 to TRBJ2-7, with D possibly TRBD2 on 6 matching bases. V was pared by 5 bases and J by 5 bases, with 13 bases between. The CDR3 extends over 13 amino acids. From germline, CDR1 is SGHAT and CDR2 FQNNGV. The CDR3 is CASSNWGRNEQYF. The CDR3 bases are TGTGCCAGCAGCAACTGGGGGAGGAACGAGCAGTACTTC.

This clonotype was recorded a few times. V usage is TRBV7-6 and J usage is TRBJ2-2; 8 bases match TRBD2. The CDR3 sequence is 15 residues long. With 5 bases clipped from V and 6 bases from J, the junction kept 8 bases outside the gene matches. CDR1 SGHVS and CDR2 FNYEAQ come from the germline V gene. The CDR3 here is CASSPAGGWAGELFF. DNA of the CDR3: TGTGCCAGCAGCCCGGCGGGAGGTTGGGCCGGGGAGCTGTTTTTT.

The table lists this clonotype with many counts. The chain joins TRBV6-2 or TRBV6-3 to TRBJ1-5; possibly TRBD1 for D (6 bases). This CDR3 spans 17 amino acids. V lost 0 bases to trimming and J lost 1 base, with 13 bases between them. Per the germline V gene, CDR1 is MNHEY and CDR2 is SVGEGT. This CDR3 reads CASSYSGGGVSNQPQHF. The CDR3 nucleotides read TGTGCCAGCAGTTACTCGGGGGGCGGGGTCAGCAATCAGCCCCAGCATTTT.

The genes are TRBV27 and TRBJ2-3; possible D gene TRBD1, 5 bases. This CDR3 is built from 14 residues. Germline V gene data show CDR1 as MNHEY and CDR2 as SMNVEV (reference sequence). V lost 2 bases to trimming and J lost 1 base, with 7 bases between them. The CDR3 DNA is TGTGCCAGCAGTTTAGCAGGGCGCACAGATACGCAGTATTTT. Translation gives CASSLAGRTDTQYF.

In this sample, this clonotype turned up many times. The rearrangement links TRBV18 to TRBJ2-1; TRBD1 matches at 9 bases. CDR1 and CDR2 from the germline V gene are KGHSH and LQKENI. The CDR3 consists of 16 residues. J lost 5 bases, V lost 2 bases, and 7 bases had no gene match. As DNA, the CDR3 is TGTGCCAGCTCACCATTACCGGGACAGGGAGACAATGAGCAGTTCTTC. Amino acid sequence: CASSPLPGQGDNEQFF.

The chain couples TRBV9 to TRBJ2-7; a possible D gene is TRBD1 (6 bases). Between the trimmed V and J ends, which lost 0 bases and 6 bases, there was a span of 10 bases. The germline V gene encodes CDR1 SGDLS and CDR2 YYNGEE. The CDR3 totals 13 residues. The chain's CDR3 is CASSVVGAGEQYF. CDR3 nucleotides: TGTGCCAGCAGCGTAGTGGGGGCCGGCGAGCAGTACTTC.

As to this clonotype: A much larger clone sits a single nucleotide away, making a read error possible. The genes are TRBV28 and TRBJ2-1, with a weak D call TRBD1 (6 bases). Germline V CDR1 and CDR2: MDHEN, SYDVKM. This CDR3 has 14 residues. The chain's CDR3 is CASRIYRETGEQIF. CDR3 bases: TGTGCCAGCAGGATATACAGGGAAACCGGTGAGCAGATCTTC. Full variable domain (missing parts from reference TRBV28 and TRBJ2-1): DVKVTQSSRYLVKRTGEKVFLECVQDMDHENMFWYRQDPGLGLRLIYFSYDVKMKEKGDIPEGYSVSREKKERFSLILESASTNQTSMYLCASRIYRETGEQIFGPGTRLTVL.

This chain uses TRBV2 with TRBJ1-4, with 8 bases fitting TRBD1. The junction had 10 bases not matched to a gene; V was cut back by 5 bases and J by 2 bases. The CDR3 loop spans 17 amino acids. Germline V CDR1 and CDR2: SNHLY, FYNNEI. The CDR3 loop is CASSFPDRGPTNEKLFF. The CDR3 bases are TGTGCCAGCAGTTTTCCCGACAGGGGCCCGACTAATGAAAAACTGTTTTTT.

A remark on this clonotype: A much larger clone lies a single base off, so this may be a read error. The CDR3 DNA reads as TGTGCCAGCAGGGCGGATCGGACCCCTGTGTCACCCCTCCACTTT. Translation gives CASRADRTPVSPLHF. The V and J genes are TRBV6-2 or TRBV6-3 and TRBJ1-6; D uncertain. Germline V gene sequence: CDR1 MNHEY, CDR2 SVGEGT. The CDR3 extends over 15 amino acids. Trimming removed 6 bases at V and 10 bases at J, with 19 bases between.